A selection of T cell receptor beta chains follows, all from one sample in a study of blood T cell repertoires in COVID-19. Assay used: immunoSEQ multiplex PCR; TCRdb lists only in-frame clones, some missing. The sample comprises about 300,000 clones, 70% to 90% of which are singletons, and just under 9.5% rests with the top ten. Sequenced material: peripheral blood. The source is a man younger than 35 with active or convalescent COVID-19. Both conserved end residues are part of each CDR3. The D gene is left open where the match is weak. Size tells how often a clone was seen (once, few, many) or the class of an expanded clone, and some rows leave it out.

>NA|NA|TRBJ2-3|TRBV15
TGTGCCACCCAGGGGTTGGCAGATACGCAGTATTTT
CATQGLADTQYF
>TRBD1|NA|TRBJ2-7|TRBV27
TGTGCCAGCAGTCCCGGGACAGGGCACGAGCAGTACTTC
CASSPGTGHEQYF
>NA|few|TRBJ1-1|TRBV6-5
TGTGCCAGCAGTTTCGGCAGGGCGAACACTGAAGCTTTCTTT
CASSFGRANTEAFF
>NA|NA|TRBJ1-1|TRBV10-1
TGCGCCAGCAGCGCCGGACAAAACACTGAAGCTTTCTTT
CASSAGQNTEAFF
>NA|NA|TRBJ2-1|TRBV11-1
TGTGCCAGCAGTCCTCTAGGGCAGGGCCACAATGAGCAGTTCTTC
CASSPLGQGHNEQFF
>NA|NA|TRBJ2-3|TRBV5-6
TGTGCCAGCAGCTTGGTCGTCGGGGGGCCTAGGGATACGCAGTATTTT
CASSLVVGGPRDTQYF
>NA|NA|TRBJ2-7|TRBV11-2
TGTGCCAGCAGCTTAGATCGGTACGAGCAGTACTTC
CASSLDRYEQYF
>NA|few|TRBJ1-1|TRBV10-2
TGCGCCAGCAGCCAACAGGGTAACACTGAAGCTTTCTTT
CASSQQGNTEAFF
>TRBD2|NA|TRBJ2-1|TRBV15
TGTGCCACCAGCACGCCACTAGCGGCTGCTTACAATGAGCAGTTCTTC
CATSTPLAAAYNEQFF
>TRBD1|NA|TRBJ1-5|TRBV27
TGTGCCAGCAGTTTTTCAGGGGGCGGACAGCCCCAGCATTTT
CASSFSGGGQPQHF
>TRBD2|NA|TRBJ2-3|TRBV6-5
TGTGCCAGCAGTTCGCGGGGGGCCCCCACAGATACGCAGTATTTT
CASSSRGAPTDTQYF
>NA|NA|TRBJ1-4|TRBV4-1
TGCGCCAGCAGCCGGACAGCCGCAAATGAAAAACTGTTTTTT
CASSRTAANEKLFF
>NA|NA|TRBJ2-2|TRBV21-1
TGTGCCAGCAGCAAAGGCAGGGGGCGCGGGACCGGGGAGCTGTTTTTT
CASSKGRGRGTGELFF
>NA|few|TRBJ2-7|TRBV4-1
TGCGCCAGCAGCCAAGTGACAGGCACCTACGAGCAGTACTTC
CASSQVTGTYEQYF
>NA|NA|TRBJ1-1|TRBV5-4
TGTGCCAGCAGCTTGGCAGGGTCGGGGAACACTGAAGCTTTCTTT
CASSLAGSGNTEAFF
>TRBD1|NA|TRBJ2-1|TRBV7-7
TGTGCCAGCAGCTCTAAACAGGGGGCTATCAACAATGAGCAGTTCTTC
CASSSKQGAINNEQFF
>TRBD1|NA|TRBJ1-4|TRBV24-1
TGTGCCACCAGTATAGTACAGGGGAGTGAAAAACTGTTTTTT
CATSIVQGSEKLFF
>NA|NA|TRBJ1-5|TRBV4-1
TGCGCCAGCAGCCAAGGACAACTTAATCAGCCCCAGCATTTT
CASSQGQLNQPQHF
>NA|NA|TRBJ2-6|TRBV7-2
TGTGCCAGCATACCTGGGCCTGGGGCCAACGTCCTGACTTTC
CASIPGPGANVLTF
>NA|NA|TRBJ2-5|TRBV7-9
TGTGCCAGCAGCTTCCACCTCCAGGGCCCCGAAGAGACCCAGTACTTC
CASSFHLQGPEETQYF
>NA|NA|TRBJ1-4|TRBV7-6
TGTGCCAGCAGCCGCCAAGAGACTAATGAAAAACTGTTTTTT
CASSRQETNEKLFF
>NA|NA|TRBJ1-1|TRBV7-8
TGTGCCAGCAGCCCTAGTAACAGGGTCACTGAAGCTTTCTTT
CASSPSNRVTEAFF
>TRBD1|NA|TRBJ2-7|TRBV6-5
TGTGCCAGCAGTTACGACTTAGTACAGGGGTTCGACGAGCAGTACTTC
CASSYDLVQGFDEQYF
>NA|NA|TRBJ1-4|TRBV12-5
TGTGCTAGTGGTTTGGGTGGCATGAATGAAAAACTGTTTTTT
CASGLGGMNEKLFF
>NA|once|TRBJ2-3|TRBV9
TGTGCCAGCAGCGAGCCCGACATTTTTGATACGCAGTATTTT
CASSEPDIFDTQYF
>TRBD1|NA|TRBJ1-5|TRBV5-6
TGTGCCAGCAGCTCCGGGACAGAGCGTAATAGCAATCAGCCCCAGCATTTT
CASSSGTERNSNQPQHF
>NA|NA|TRBJ1-5|TRBV4-1
TGCGCCAGCAGCCAGCCCGGGGGTCGCAATCAGCCCCAGCATTTT
CASSQPGGRNQPQHF
>TRBD1|NA|TRBJ1-1|TRBV5-6
TGTGCCAGCACCCGGGGGGGGACAGTGAACACTGAAGCTTTCTTT
CASTRGGTVNTEAFF
>TRBD1|NA|TRBJ1-2|TRBV19
TGTGCCAGTAGTATCGGGCAGGGGGACTATGGCTACACCTTC
CASSIGQGDYGYTF
>TRBD1|NA|TRBJ2-5|TRBV9
TGTGCCAGCAGCGTCCCCAGGACAGGGGGGATCGAGACCCAGTACTTC
CASSVPRTGGIETQYF